This T cell receptor (beta chain) was captured in a study of blood T cell repertoires in COVID-19. Clones were sequenced by immunoSEQ multiplex PCR, and TCRdb holds only the in-frame ones, with some missing. The repertoire holds about 44,000 clones, over 80% seen once, with approximately 12% in the top ten. The germline CDR1 and CDR2 sequences are KGHSH and LQKENI. V dropped 6 bases and J dropped 2 bases, with 13 bases sitting between them. The CDR3 is 14 residues long. The rearrangement joins TRBV18 to TRBJ1-2, with D maybe TRBD1 (6 bases). Sequencing input: peripheral blood. This receptor was identified in a human donor in a cohort sampled during active COVID-19. DNA of the CDR3: TGTGCCAGCTCCCTACAGGGAAACAACTATGGCTACACCTTC. It specifies CASSLQGNNYGYTF. The full variable domain, rest sourced from reference TRBV18 and TRBJ1-2, is NAGVMQNPRHLVRRRGQEARLRCSPMKGHSHVYWYRQLPEEGLKFMVYLQKENIIDESGMPKERFSAEFPKEGPSILRIQQVVRGDSAAYFCASSLQGNNYGYTFGSGTRLTVV.